These 26 T cell receptor beta chains share one sample of origin, sequenced in a study of molecular identifiers for immune sequencing clone quantification. TCRdb recomputed calls from the PCR reads with MiXCR, one row per CDR3 protein. The repertoire holds hundreds of thousands of distinct CDR3 sequences, with roughly 27% as singletons. The sequencing sample was made of naive CD8+ T cells from blood, with Jurkat cell RNA spiked in. Subset meaning: FACS-sorted CD8+CD4-CCR7+CD45RA+ naive T cells. The receptor source for this set is a human donor in good health. Some libraries in this study had Jurkat cell RNA spiked in.

The genes are TRBV11-2 and TRBJ2-7; D is unclear. This CDR3 has 12 amino acids. V was shortened by 6 bases and J by 1 base, with 7 bases between the two germline ends. Looked up from germline, CDR1 is SGHAT and CDR2 is FQNNGV. This CDR3 reads CASSTVSYEQYF. The DNA for the CDR3 is TGTGCCAGCAGTACAGTTTCCTACGAGCAGTACTTC.

This chain uses TRBV30 with TRBJ1-1; D possibly corresponds to TRBD1 (6 bases). Germline V CDR1 and CDR2: GTSNPN, SVGIG (reference sequence). The V end was cut by 2 bases, the J end by 14 bases, with 24 bases between. The CDR3 extends over 14 amino acids. CDR3 sequence reads: CAWSLGTTNTEVFF. CDR3 nucleotides: TGTGCCTGGAGTCTAGGGACAACAAACACAGAAGTCTTCTTT.

This clonotype was recorded at least ten times. This chain links TRBV20-1 with TRBJ1-5; D is unclear. Trimming took off 3 bases at V and 2 bases at J, with 11 bases between the two ends. This CDR3 has 14 residues. Germline V gene sequence: CDR1 DFQATT, CDR2 SNEGSKA (reference sequence). The CDR3: CSARAWGGNQPQHF. Written as DNA, the CDR3 is TGCAGTGCTAGGGCCTGGGGTGGCAATCAGCCCCAGCATTTT.

The sample holds many counts of this clonotype. V usage is TRBV12-3 or TRBV12-4 and J usage is TRBJ2-3; the D gene is possibly TRBD2 (7 bases). Trimming took off 5 bases at V and 4 bases at J, with 16 bases between the two ends. CDR3 length: 15 residues. CDR3: CASSRMGGPADTQYF. The CDR3 DNA reads as TGTGCCAGCAGTCGAATGGGGGGGCCAGCAGATACGCAGTATTTT.

Comment on this clonotype: With a much larger clone just one base away, this may be a read error. V and J are TRBV4-1 and TRBJ1-1; TRBD1 matches 7 bases. The CDR3 covers 15 residues. Looked up from germline, CDR1 is MGHRA and CDR2 is YSYEKL. The V segment lost 2 bases and the J segment 3 bases; nucleotides outside the gene matches: 6. CDR3 amino acids: CASSQSFTGDTEAFF. The DNA for the CDR3 is TGCGCCAGCAGCCAATCCTTTACAGGGGACACTGAAGCTTTCTTT.

This clonotype came up a few times. V and J are TRBV12-3 or TRBV12-4 and TRBJ1-2; TRBD1 is a possible D gene (5 bases). Trimming took off 2 bases at V and 2 bases at J, with 12 bases between the two ends. The CDR3 has 15 residues. The CDR3 sequence is CASSLNLAGNYGYTF. As DNA, the CDR3 is TGTGCCAGCAGTTTAAATCTGGCAGGGAACTATGGCTACACCTTC.

On this clonotype: An end of the junction differs from the germline gene, which may be a read error. The chain couples TRBV5-1 to TRBJ2-5, with 8 bases identical to TRBD1. CDR1 and CDR2 (germline): SGHRS, YFSETQ. The CDR3 covers 13 residues. The CDR3, as DNA: TGCACCAGCAGACAGGGGCTCCAAGAGACCCAGTACTTC. This gives the protein CTSRQGLQETQYF.

The sample holds one count of this clonotype. A read error is possible here, since a much larger clone lies one base away. The chain recombines TRBV30 with TRBJ2-3; 12 positions agree with TRBD1. The J call is in doubt because the DNA end fits TRBJ1-5 better. The CDR3 contains 14 residues. CDR1 is GTSNPN and CDR2 is SVGIG in the germline V gene (reference sequence). The CDR3 DNA follows: TGTGCCTGGAGCCCGGGACAGGGGGCAGATACGCAGCATTTT. Encoded protein: CAWSPGQGADTQHF.

The chain has TRBV20-1 and TRBJ2-7; the match to TRBD1 covers 8 bases. The CDR3 is 13 amino acids. V was pared by 5 bases and J by 2 bases, with 5 bases of the junction left unmatched. Germline lookup yields CDR1 DFQATT and CDR2 SNEGSKA (reference sequence). CDR3 protein: CSAETGAAYEQYF. For the CDR3, the DNA is TGCAGTGCTGAGACAGGGGCGGCCTACGAGCAGTACTTC.

This clonotype was seen ten or more times. The rearrangement links TRBV7-8 to TRBJ2-1; 9 bases fit TRBD2. V was clipped by 0 bases and J by 3 bases; unmatched bases: 3. The CDR3 is 16 residues long. Looked up from germline, CDR1 is SGHVS and CDR2 is FQNEAQ. CDR3 amino acids: CASSLAAGGLYNEQFF. DNA for the CDR3: TGTGCCAGCAGCTTAGCCGCGGGGGGGCTCTACAATGAGCAGTTCTTC. The full variable domain, its missing parts supplied by reference TRBV7-8 and TRBJ2-1, is GAGVSQSPRYKVAKRGQDVALRCDPISGHVSLFWYQQALGQGPEFLTYFQNEAQLDKSGLPSDRFFAERPEGSVSTLKIQRTQQEDSAVYLCASSLAAGGLYNEQFFGPGTRLTVL.

This clonotype was picked up a small number of times. The V and J genes are TRBV27 and TRBJ1-1, with D maybe TRBD1 (5 bases). V was pared by 3 bases and J by 9 bases, with 11 bases between. The CDR3 runs to 12 residues. Germline V gene sequence: CDR1 MNHEY, CDR2 SMNVEV (reference sequence). The CDR3 protein is CASSFPGQQAFF. CDR3 coding DNA: TGTGCCAGCAGTTTCCCGGGGCAGCAAGCTTTCTTT.

As regards this clonotype: The junction does not match germline at one end; this may be a read error. The chain employs TRBV7-2 and TRBJ2-1; 13 positions match TRBD2. Per germline, CDR1 SGHTA and CDR2 FQGNSA. The CDR3 extends over 19 amino acids. CDR3 sequence: CASGLASVIGTSGDNEQFF. The CDR3 bases are TGTGCCAGCGGCTTAGCCTCGGTCATCGGGACTAGCGGGGACAATGAGCAGTTCTTC.

This clonotype was detected many times. The genes are TRBV29-1 and TRBJ2-7; TRBD1 matches at 7 bases. This CDR3 comprises 13 residues. The germline V gene has CDR1 SQVTM and CDR2 ANQGSEA. J was trimmed by 3 bases and V by 4 bases; bases with no gene match: 6. The CDR3 DNA reads as TGCAGCGTTGCTCGGGACAGTGACTACGAGCAGTACTTC. This codes for CSVARDSDYEQYF.

This rearrangement joins TRBV12-3 or TRBV12-4 to TRBJ1-2; D is uncertain. Between the trimmed V and J ends, which lost 8 bases and 5 bases, there was a span of 18 bases. This CDR3 has 14 amino acids. CDR3 DNA sequence: TGTGCCAGCTGCATTATCGGGGAACTATATGGCTACACCTTC. Translating gives CASCIIGELYGYTF.

This clonotype has ten or more counts. The gene calls are TRBV4-2 and TRBJ1-2; maybe TRBD1 (6 bases). This CDR3 has 17 residues. The germline V gene has CDR1 LGHNA and CDR2 YNFKEQ. V dropped 0 bases and J dropped 4 bases, with 18 bases sitting between them. CDR3 DNA: TGTGCCAGCAGCCAAGATAGGATGGGGGCTCAGTTCTATGGCTACACCTTC. It encodes CASSQDRMGAQFYGYTF.

Ten or more counts support this clonotype. J is TRBJ2-7 and V is TRBV27; no firm D call. CDR3 size: 14 residues. Germline assignment: CDR1 MNHEY and CDR2 SMNVEV (reference sequence). V was cut by 4 bases and J by 4 bases, with 14 bases left in between. The CDR3 here is CASSWAGPQYEQYF. In nucleotides, the CDR3 is TGTGCCAGCAGTTGGGCAGGCCCCCAGTACGAGCAGTACTTC.

This clonotype has ten or more counts. The chain combines TRBV13 with TRBJ2-3, with TRBD2 identical over 11 bases. Germline trimming cut 5 bases from V and 4 bases from J; bases unmatched to any gene: 2. Germline assignment: CDR1 PRHDT and CDR2 FYEKMQ (reference sequence). This CDR3 region has 14 residues. CDR3 nucleotide sequence: TGTGCCAGCAGCATAGCGGGAGGGGCAGATACGCAGTATTTT. This codes for CASSIAGGADTQYF.

The sample holds many counts of this clonotype. V and J are TRBV30 and TRBJ1-5, with a possible D match to TRBD1 (6 bases). Germline CDR1 reads GTSNPN; CDR2 reads SVGIG (reference sequence). Between the trimmed V and J ends, which lost 4 bases and 10 bases, there was a span of 17 bases. The CDR3 covers 13 residues. CDR3 sequence (DNA): TGTGCCTGGAATGCGGGGGCGGCCGAACCCCAGCATTTT. Its protein product is CAWNAGAAEPQHF. The complete variable domain, with remaining parts taken from reference TRBV30 and TRBJ1-5, reads SQTIHQWPATLVQPVGSPLSLECTVEGTSNPNLYWYRQAAGRGLQLLFYSVGIGQISSEVPQNLSASRPQDRQFILSSKKLLLSDSGFYLCAWNAGAAEPQHFGDGTRLSIL.

This clonotype has a count of ten or more. This rearrangement joins TRBV28 to TRBJ2-7; D gene unclear. Trimming stripped 2 bases from V and 2 bases from J, with 10 bases between. CDR1 and CDR2 from the germline V gene are MDHEN and SYDVKM. CDR3 size: 14 residues. CDR3 amino acids: CASSLGIGTYEQYF. The CDR3 DNA sequence: TGTGCCAGCAGTTTAGGGATCGGAACCTACGAGCAGTACTTC.

This clonotype came up many times. The rearrangement uses TRBV20-1 and TRBJ2-3, with D tentatively TRBD1 (5 bases). V lost 3 bases and J 5 bases, leaving 12 bases between the germline ends. CDR1 DFQATT and CDR2 SNEGSKA come from the germline V gene (reference sequence). CDR3 length equals 13 residues. CDR3 amino acids: CSARDNAIDTQYF. The CDR3 DNA reads as TGCAGTGCTAGGGACAACGCGATAGATACGCAGTATTTT.

The chain couples TRBV12-3 or TRBV12-4 to TRBJ1-2; a weak D match, TRBD1 (5 bases). The V gene lost 6 bases and the J gene lost 3 bases, with 17 bases spanning the gap. The CDR3 loop spans 15 amino acids. The CDR3 is CASSPGDYSYYGYTF. The CDR3 DNA sequence: TGTGCCAGCAGCCCGGGGGACTACTCGTACTATGGCTACACCTTC.

The chain couples TRBV7-9 to TRBJ2-7; no firm D call. This CDR3 comprises 11 residues. Germline CDR1 reads SEHNR; CDR2 reads FQNEAQ (reference sequence). V lost 5 bases and J lost 9, with 11 bases in between. CDR3 sequence reads: CASSTYGGQYF. In nucleotides, the CDR3 is TGTGCCAGCAGCACATATGGCGGGCAGTACTTC.

This clonotype was seen repeatedly, ten times or more. The V and J genes are TRBV20-1 and TRBJ2-5; 9 bases agree with TRBD2. The V gene end was trimmed by 4 bases and the J gene end by 1 base; junction bases not matched to a gene: 4. Germline lookup yields CDR1 DFQATT and CDR2 SNEGSKA (reference sequence). The CDR3 is made up of 14 amino acids. CDR3 in amino acids: CSATELAGQETQYF. CDR3 bases: TGCAGTGCTACGGAACTAGCGGGCCAAGAGACCCAGTACTTC.

This clonotype was counted between two and nine times. This chain uses TRBV28 with TRBJ2-6, with 9 bases that match TRBD1. V was pared by 6 bases and J by 1 base, with 7 bases of the junction left unmatched. The CDR3 is made up of 17 amino acids. CDR1 is MDHEN, CDR2 SYDVKM, per germline. The chain's CDR3 is CASRRRDRDSGANVLTF. As DNA, the CDR3 is TGTGCCAGCAGAAGGCGGGACAGGGATTCTGGGGCCAACGTCCTGACTTTC.

This clonotype was seen repeatedly, ten times or more. The chain carries TRBV20-1 and TRBJ1-2; D uncertain. Germline assignment: CDR1 DFQATT and CDR2 SNEGSKA (reference sequence). CDR3 length: 13 amino acids. The V end was cut by 0 bases, the J end by 8 bases, with 13 bases between. The chain's CDR3 is CSARDEYQAGYTF. CDR3 nucleotides: TGCAGTGCTAGAGACGAATACCAAGCGGGCTACACCTTC.

This clonotype appeared a few times. One end of the junction fails to match germline, which may point to a read error. In nucleotides, the CDR3 is TGTGCCGGCAGCTTATTGATTGCAGGAAACACCGGGGAGCTGTTTTTT. This encodes CAGSLLIAGNTGELFF. The chain is built from TRBV7-9 and TRBJ2-2; D gene unclear. The CDR3 sequence is 16 residues long. The germline V gene encodes CDR1 SEHNR and CDR2 FQNEAQ (reference sequence). Looking up the rest from reference TRBV7-9 and TRBJ2-2 gives the full variable domain: DTGVSQNPRHKITKRGQNVTFRCDPISEHNRLYWYRQTLGQGPEFLTYFQNEAQLEKSRLLSDRFSAERPKGSFSTLEIQRTEQGDSAMYLCAGSLLIAGNTGELFFGEGSRLTVL.